These 8 T cell receptor beta chains originate from one sample sequenced in a study of T cell changes during pregnancy in multiple sclerosis. TCRdb's copy holds only in-frame clones and misses some; the assay was immunoSEQ multiplex PCR. The data show about 65,000 clones, with roughly 92% seen just once and 3% to 3.5% held by the top ten. Sequencing used CD8+ T cells from peripheral blood mononuclear cells, obtained in the third trimester of pregnancy. These receptors all stem from a female donor in good health, enrolled as a control in a pregnancy study.

The V gene is TRBV18, the J gene TRBJ1-1, with unresolved D. V lost 2 bases and J lost 5, with 12 bases in between. Germline V lookup: CDR1 KGHSH, CDR2 LQKENI. This CDR3 has 14 amino acids. CDR3 residues: CASSPEIERTEAFF. The CDR3 DNA sequence: TGTGCCAGCTCACCAGAGATCGAGAGGACTGAAGCTTTCTTT.

The chain has TRBV16 and TRBJ2-3, with TRBD1 matching 9 bases. With V trimmed by 4 bases and J by 2 bases, 7 bases remained unmatched. Germline CDR1 is KGHSY and CDR2 is FQNENV. The CDR3 spans 16 residues. The CDR3 reads CASSRGQGTLTDTQYF. The DNA for the CDR3 is TGTGCCAGCAGCCGGGGACAGGGAACCCTCACAGATACGCAGTATTTT.

The rearrangement joins TRBV27 to TRBJ1-6; D perhaps matches TRBD1 (5 bases). Germline V gene sequence: CDR1 MNHEY, CDR2 SMNVEV (reference sequence). The CDR3 spans 14 residues. Deletions cut 3 bases from V and 10 bases from J, with 13 bases between. Here the CDR3 reads CASSFLGQGSPLHF. The CDR3 DNA follows: TGTGCCAGCAGTTTTCTGGGCCAGGGATCACCCCTCCACTTT.

This chain uses TRBV28 with TRBJ1-5; D unresolved. Germline V gene sequence: CDR1 MDHEN, CDR2 SYDVKM. The ends were cut back, 5 bases at V and 0 bases at J, with 11 bases in the middle. This CDR3 has 15 amino acids. In nucleotides, the CDR3 is TGTGCCAGCAGTGCCCCAGACTATAGCAATCAGCCCCAGCATTTT. Amino acids: CASSAPDYSNQPQHF.

The chain couples TRBV7-9 to TRBJ2-1; D might be TRBD2 (5 bases). The CDR3 extends over 16 amino acids. Germline lookup yields CDR1 SEHNR and CDR2 FQNEAQ (reference sequence). The V end was cut by 4 bases, the J end by 4 bases, with 17 bases between. This chain's CDR3 is CASSSVGLPLYNEQFF. For the CDR3, the DNA is TGTGCCAGCAGCTCTGTAGGACTCCCGCTTTACAATGAGCAGTTCTTC. The full variable domain, rest sourced from reference TRBV7-9 and TRBJ2-1, is DTGVSQNPRHKITKRGQNVTFRCDPISEHNRLYWYRQTLGQGPEFLTYFQNEAQLEKSRLLSDRFSAERPKGSFSTLEIQRTEQGDSAMYLCASSSVGLPLYNEQFFGPGTRLTVL.

The chain employs TRBV4-3 and TRBJ2-1, with a weak D call TRBD2 (5 bases). Germline CDR1 and CDR2: LGHNA and YSLEER. V was clipped by 3 bases and J by 11 bases, with 11 bases between them. The CDR3 is 12 residues long. CDR3 nucleotide sequence: TGCGCCAGCAGCCAGGGAGCAAGAAAGCAGTTCTTC. Translated: CASSQGARKQFF.

This chain connects TRBV7-9 to TRBJ1-2, with 7 bases fitting TRBD1. The germline V gene encodes CDR1 SEHNR and CDR2 FQNEAQ (reference sequence). Losses at the gene ends were 6 bases for V and 0 bases for J; bases not matched to a gene: 7. This CDR3 contains 15 residues. The CDR3 DNA reads as TGTGCCAGCAGAGTCGTTGACAGGGCTAACTATGGCTACACCTTC. Protein: CASRVVDRANYGYTF.

This chain connects TRBV12-5 to TRBJ2-1; the D gene is possibly TRBD1 (7 bases). The V gene lost 5 bases and the J gene lost 14 bases, with 16 bases spanning the gap. The CDR3 is 12 residues long. From germline, CDR1 is LGHNT and CDR2 FRNRAP. CDR3 protein: CASGTDREEEFF. The CDR3 nucleotides read TGTGCTAGTGGTACAGACAGGGAGGAAGAGTTCTTC.